This T cell receptor beta chain was sequenced during a study of shared clonotypes between healthy human individuals. All donors were Caucasian adults living in Nashville, Tennessee. This CDR3 region has 15 residues. Germline assignment: CDR1 SGHTA and CDR2 FQGNSA. The V end lost 5 bases, the J end lost 2 bases, and 15 bases lay between the germline ends. Sequenced by immunoSEQ multiplex PCR; TCRdb stores in-frame clones only, minus some. The sample lists about 2.3 million clones; roughly 93% were seen once. Sequencing was done on a sample of naive CD4+ T cells from PBMCs. The subset was: CD45RA+ positively selected. This receptor was identified in a man between 18 and 29 years old in good health. Some clones in this sample may be carry-over from other donors' samples. The V and J genes are TRBV7-2 and TRBJ2-5; D is possibly TRBD2 (5 bases). This CDR3 is CASSRARRFQETQYF. DNA for the CDR3: TGTGCCAGCAGCAGAGCTAGGAGGTTTCAAGAGACCCAGTACTTC.